The 20 T cell receptor beta chains presented below share a single source sample, sequenced in a study of T and B cells in COVID-19 patients (dated by TCRdb to about 2020). TRB repertoires were amplified from 250-500 ng of genomic DNA extracted from blood. Sequencing was performed on an Illumina MiSeq. Multiplex PCR with BIOMED2 TRB-A/B primer pools was used to amplify TRB rearrangements. TCRdb reran the public reads through fastp at Q25 and MiXCR, keeping productive beta chains. CDR3 protein duplicates are merged, each entry listing the most common genes and DNA. The sample records approximately 6,400 distinct CDR3 sequences, about a quarter of which are singletons. The ten largest clonotypes hold 12% of the sample. Sequenced: blood. The receptors were sampled from a human donor with active COVID-19.

V gene TRBV6-5 combines with J gene TRBJ2-1; TRBD2 agrees at 13 bases. V lost 4 bases and J lost 2; bases outside the gene matches: 2. Germline CDR1 and CDR2: MNHEY and SVGAGI. The CDR3 spans 16 residues. In DNA form, the CDR3 reads TGTGCCAGCAGTTCAACTAGCGGGGGGGCCTACAATGAGCAGTTCTTC. Translation: CASSSTSGGAYNEQFF.

This clonotype has more than one count but fewer than ten. The chain has TRBV4-2 and TRBJ2-5; 8 positions match TRBD2. This CDR3 spans 16 amino acids. V was clipped by 2 bases and J by 4 bases; unmatched bases: 9. Germline V CDR1 and CDR2: LGHNA, YNFKEQ. This chain's CDR3 is CASSQTAGTSLETQYF. The CDR3 nucleotides read TGTGCCAGCAGCCAAACCGCCGGGACTAGTCTAGAGACCCAGTACTTC.

This clonotype rates as medium-sized. The V gene is TRBV27, the J gene TRBJ2-5; D gene ambiguous. Germline V CDR1 and CDR2: MNHEY, SMNVEV (reference sequence). V was trimmed by 5 bases and J by 0 bases, leaving 7 bases between them. The CDR3 length is 13 residues. CDR3 sequence reads: CASSTTYQETQYF. CDR3 nucleotides: TGTGCCAGCAGTACAACCTACCAAGAGACCCAGTACTTC.

V and J are TRBV11-1 and TRBJ2-5, with D perhaps matching TRBD2 (5 bases). V was clipped by 5 bases and J by 5 bases, with 18 bases between them. CDR3 length: 15 amino acids. Germline V gene data show CDR1 as SGHAT and CDR2 as FQDESV (reference sequence). CDR3 sequence (DNA): TGTGCCAGCAGCCTCAGGAGGTGTGACGGGGAGACCCAGTACTTC. Protein sequence: CASSLRRCDGETQYF.

By sample fraction, this clonotype is medium-sized. J is TRBJ2-7 and V is TRBV5-6, with D perhaps matching TRBD2 (5 bases). With 2 bases removed from V and 7 bases from J, the gap between germline ends came to 13 bases. The CDR3 runs 13 residues. Germline CDR1 reads SGHDT; CDR2 reads YYEEEE. The CDR3 is CASSFPGVAEQYF. The CDR3 DNA follows: TGTGCCAGCAGCTTCCCCGGGGTGGCTGAGCAGTACTTC.

The chain joins TRBV6-2 or TRBV6-3 to TRBJ2-1; possibly TRBD1 or TRBD2 for D (6 bases each). Looked up from germline, CDR1 is MNHEY and CDR2 is SVGEGT. Trimming cost V 5 bases and J 4 bases, with 18 bases left between them. The CDR3 sequence is 16 residues long. CDR3 in amino acids: CASSTPGGGRYNEQFF. The CDR3 coding sequence is TGTGCCAGCAGTACCCCTGGAGGGGGGCGGTACAATGAGCAGTTCTTC.

In nucleotides, the CDR3 is TGCAGTGCTAGACTGACAGGGTTAAACACCGGGGAGCTGTTTTTT. It is translated as CSARLTGLNTGELFF. V usage is TRBV20-1 and J usage is TRBJ2-2, with 7 bases that match TRBD1. The CDR3 runs 15 residues. V dropped 2 bases and J dropped 2; count of bases not matched to a gene: 5. Germline-derived CDR1 and CDR2 are DFQATT and SNEGSKA (reference sequence).

This clonotype is medium-sized in the sample. The genes are TRBV6-5 and TRBJ2-7; D perhaps matches TRBD2 (6 bases). CDR1 is MNHEY and CDR2 is SVGAGI in the germline V gene. Trimming removed 6 bases at V and 4 bases at J, with 16 bases between. This CDR3 has 14 amino acids. The CDR3 loop is CASRFTGTLYEQYF. The CDR3 nucleotides are TGTGCCAGCAGATTCACCGGGACTCTGTACGAGCAGTACTTC.

Relative to its sample, this clonotype is medium-sized. The V and J genes are TRBV18 and TRBJ2-7; tentatively, D is TRBD1 (5 bases). The germline V and J ends were trimmed by 0 bases and 6 bases, with 12 bases remaining between them. The CDR3 extends over 14 amino acids. Germline V gene lookup returns CDR1 KGHSH and CDR2 LQKENI. DNA of the CDR3: TGTGCCAGCTCACCACCGACCAGGGTAGGCGAGCAGTACTTC. Its protein product is CASSPPTRVGEQYF.

This clonotype is medium-sized (0.01 to 0.1%) in the sample. The chain has TRBV6-5 and TRBJ2-2; the match to TRBD1 covers 10 bases. In germline, CDR1 is MNHEY, CDR2 SVGAGI. The V and J ends lost 5 bases and 7 bases, in that order; junction bases with no gene match: 4. This CDR3 comprises 14 residues. The CDR3 region is CASSRDRGIGELFF. In DNA form, the CDR3 reads TGTGCCAGCAGTAGGGACAGGGGAATCGGGGAGCTGTTTTTT.

By share, this clonotype counts as large. CDR3 sequence: CASGSEPLYNEQFF. CDR3 in DNA: TGTGCCAGTGGATCGGAGCCACTGTACAATGAGCAGTTCTTC. This chain uses TRBV19 with TRBJ2-1, with D uncertain. Looked up from germline, CDR1 is LNHDA and CDR2 is SQIVND (reference sequence). This CDR3 spans 14 amino acids. Trimming cost V 8 bases and J 4 bases, with 15 bases left between them.

The V and J genes are TRBV5-1 and TRBJ1-5; TRBD1 might be the D (6 bases). The CDR3 is made up of 14 amino acids. Trimming left V 4 bases short and J 5 bases short, with 13 bases between. Germline CDR1 and CDR2: SGHRS and YFSETQ. Written as DNA, the CDR3 is TGCGCCAGCAGCGCCGGGACAAGGGATCAGCCCCAGCATTTT. Encoded protein: CASSAGTRDQPQHF.

The CDR3, as DNA: TGTGCCAGCAGCTATAGCAATCAGCCCCAGCATTTT. This encodes CASSYSNQPQHF. This chain connects TRBV7-9 to TRBJ1-5; no firm D call. CDR3 length: 12 residues. Germline V CDR1 and CDR2: SEHNR, FQNEAQ (reference sequence). The ends were cut back, 4 bases at V and 0 bases at J, with 1 base in the middle.

This clonotype is labeled as medium-sized. V gene TRBV19 combines with J gene TRBJ1-6; 7 nucleotides align to TRBD1. This CDR3 has 16 residues. Trimming at V came to 5 bases and at J to 6 bases, leaving 10 bases not matched to a gene. Per the germline V gene, CDR1 is LNHDA and CDR2 is SQIVND (reference sequence). The CDR3 DNA is TGTGCCAGTAGTCTGCTGCCGGGACAGTTTAATTCACCCCTCCACTTT. Its protein is CASSLLPGQFNSPLHF.

The gene calls are TRBV20-1 and TRBJ1-4; 8 bases agree with TRBD1. This CDR3 region has 14 residues. The ends lost 6 bases at V and 6 bases at J; junction bases unmatched: 9. Germline lookup yields CDR1 DFQATT and CDR2 SNEGSKA (reference sequence). CDR3 protein: CSATSGQGDEKLFF. The CDR3 DNA is TGCAGTGCCACCTCCGGACAGGGAGATGAAAAACTGTTTTTT.

This clonotype is labeled medium-sized. The chain recombines TRBV6-2 or TRBV6-3 with TRBJ2-7; perhaps TRBD1 as D (5 bases). Germline-derived CDR1 and CDR2 are MNHEY and SVGEGT. The CDR3 runs 12 residues. Trimming left V 6 bases short and J 3 bases short, with 9 bases between. CDR3 coding DNA: TGTGCCAGCAGAACAGGTGTCTACGAGCAGTACTTC. Its translation is CASRTGVYEQYF.

This clonotype qualifies as medium-sized. The J gene is TRBJ2-5, the V gene TRBV5-5; D is ambiguous. Trimming took off 0 bases at V and 9 bases at J, with 9 bases between the two ends. This CDR3 spans 12 amino acids. Germline assignment: CDR1 SGHKS and CDR2 YYEKEE (reference sequence). CDR3: CASSLAEQAQYF. CDR3 in DNA: TGTGCCAGCAGCTTGGCCGAGCAGGCCCAGTACTTC.

This clonotype was seen a handful of times. The rearrangement joins TRBV18 to TRBJ1-2; no firm D call. The CDR3 has 16 amino acids. V lost 3 bases, J lost 8 bases, and 22 bases lay in between. Germline V gene data show CDR1 as KGHSH and CDR2 as LQKENI. In nucleotides, the CDR3 is TGTGCCAGCTCACCTTCGACCAACCAAGCCGCGAGAGGCTACACCTTC. This gives the protein CASSPSTNQAARGYTF.

This clonotype was detected a few times. The rearrangement joins TRBV7-2 to TRBJ1-5; D uncertain. Trimming took off 7 bases at V and 0 bases at J, with 7 bases between the two ends. Germline V gene sequence: CDR1 SGHTA, CDR2 FQGNSA. The CDR3 loop spans 13 amino acids. CDR3 bases: TGTGCCAGCACGGCGTATAGCAATCAGCCCCAGCATTTT. This encodes CASTAYSNQPQHF.

In its sample, this clonotype is medium-sized. The rearrangement links TRBV5-4 to TRBJ2-3; tentatively, D is TRBD2 (5 bases). This CDR3 comprises 14 residues. Germline CDR1 and CDR2: SGHNT and YYREEE (reference sequence). Trimming took 2 bases from V and 2 from J, leaving 9 bases between them. The CDR3 DNA reads TGTGCCAGCAGCTTAGGGAGAAACACAGATACGCAGTATTTT. As protein: CASSLGRNTDTQYF.